This note documents a single T cell receptor beta chain sequence. Repertoires were generated with immunoSEQ multiplex PCR, while TCRdb's copy carries only in-frame clones and drops some. The sample consists of about 200,000 clones, more than 75% of them appearing once. The ends lost 3 bases at V and 6 bases at J; junction bases unmatched: 10. There are 16 residues in the CDR3. Per germline, CDR1 SQVTM and CDR2 ANQGSEA. These data belong to a study of blood T cell repertoires in COVID-19. Followed over time, Seattle patients had been enrolled while infection was active. The chain uses TRBV29-1 and TRBJ2-3, with TRBD2 matching 12 bases. The clonotype comes from a woman aged 40-49 years with COVID-19, enrolled during active disease. Sequenced input: peripheral blood. DNA of the CDR3: TGCAGCGTTGAGAGGCTAGCGGGAGGGCCAGGGGATACGCAGTATTTT. Amino acids: CSVERLAGGPGDTQYF.